The 22 T cell receptor beta chains below come from one sample, sequenced in a study of identical twins. Via MiXCR, TCRdb re-called the 5' RACE reads, giving one row per CDR3 protein. The sample holds a few hundred thousand distinct CDR3 sequences, about 18% seen once. The sequenced material came from naive T cells sorted from blood. The receptors stem from a man aged 50 to 59 in good health.

At least ten counts were recorded for this clonotype. The genes are TRBV2 and TRBJ2-3, with D unclear. The V end was cut by 5 bases, the J end by 5 bases, with 5 bases between. The CDR3 contains 11 residues. CDR1 SNHLY and CDR2 FYNNEI come from the germline V gene. The CDR3 nucleotides read TGTGCCAGCAGTAACCTAGATACGCAGTATTTT. It encodes CASSNLDTQYF.

This clonotype was seen at least ten times. J is TRBJ2-3 and V is TRBV7-2; D call uncertain. V lost 2 bases, J lost 0 bases, and 6 bases lay in between. This CDR3 has 14 residues. The germline CDR1 and CDR2 sequences are SGHTA and FQGNSA. The CDR3: CASSLFTSTDTQYF. Written as DNA, the CDR3 is TGTGCCAGCAGCTTATTTACTAGCACAGATACGCAGTATTTT.

At least ten counts were recorded for this clonotype. V gene TRBV20-1 combines with J gene TRBJ2-7; D unclear. V dropped 2 bases and J dropped 3 bases, with 11 bases sitting between them. CDR3 size: 13 residues. Germline V CDR1 and CDR2: DFQATT, SNEGSKA (reference sequence). The CDR3 region has the DNA TGCAGTGCTAGATGGCAGAACGGCTACGAGCAGTACTTC. Translation: CSARWQNGYEQYF.

Only a few counts were recorded for this clonotype. The CDR3 DNA is TGCAGTGCTAGAGATCCCCACAGGGGTAGCAAATGGAATGAAAAACTGTTTTTT. This encodes CSARDPHRGSKWNEKLFF. The V gene is TRBV20-1, the J gene TRBJ1-4, with 7 nucleotides matching TRBD1. The germline CDR1 and CDR2 sequences are DFQATT and SNEGSKA (reference sequence). Trimming at V came to 0 bases and at J to 5 bases, leaving 15 bases not matched to a gene. The CDR3 is made up of 18 amino acids.

This clonotype was counted many times. This sequence joins TRBV28 and TRBJ2-1, with TRBD2 as a possible D gene (5 bases). Per germline, CDR1 MDHEN and CDR2 SYDVKM. The V gene lost 2 bases and the J gene lost 3 bases, with 8 bases spanning the gap. The CDR3 covers 14 residues. The CDR3 coding sequence is TGTGCCAGCAGTTTAACGGGATTCTACAATGAGCAGTTCTTC. Translating it yields CASSLTGFYNEQFF.

The chain combines TRBV7-9 with TRBJ2-5; no definite D call. Per germline, CDR1 SEHNR and CDR2 FQNEAQ (reference sequence). The CDR3 is 14 residues long. V lost 5 bases to trimming and J lost 0 bases, with 10 bases between them. The CDR3 sequence is CASSGPVNQETQYF. In nucleotides, the CDR3 is TGTGCCAGCAGCGGCCCAGTCAACCAAGAGACCCAGTACTTC.

This clonotype came up many times. The gene calls are TRBV5-6 and TRBJ2-4; 9 bases fit TRBD1. The germline CDR1 and CDR2 sequences are SGHDT and YYEEEE. With 0 bases clipped from V and 8 bases from J, the junction kept 3 bases outside the gene matches. The CDR3 loop spans 14 amino acids. The CDR3 region is CASSLVQGADIQYF. CDR3 bases: TGTGCCAGCAGCTTGGTACAGGGGGCGGACATTCAGTACTTC.

This clonotype was observed at least ten times. This rearrangement joins TRBV7-2 to TRBJ1-4; TRBD1 aligns across 7 bases. Germline loops: CDR1 SGHTA, CDR2 FQGNSA. This CDR3 region has 14 residues. J lost 7 bases, V lost 1 base, and 3 bases had no gene match. CDR3 nucleotide sequence: TGTGCCAGCAGCTTAGGATACAGGGGTGAAAAACTGTTTTTT. As protein: CASSLGYRGEKLFF.

The sample holds a few counts of this clonotype. The CDR3 region is CASSVGQTGYNSPLHF. The CDR3 region has the DNA TGCGCCAGCAGCGTAGGACAGACCGGCTATAATTCACCCCTCCACTTT. J is TRBJ1-6 and V is TRBV5-1, with D maybe TRBD1 (6 bases). Looked up from germline, CDR1 is SGHRS and CDR2 is YFSETQ. CDR3 length: 16 amino acids. The germline V and J ends were trimmed by 4 bases and 3 bases, with 14 bases remaining between them. Full variable domain (outside the CDR3, taken from reference TRBV5-1 and TRBJ1-6): KAGVTQTPRYLIKTRGQQVTLSCSPISGHRSVSWYQQTPGQGLQFLFEYFSETQRNKGNFPGRFSGRQFSNSRSEMNVSTLELGDSALYLCASSVGQTGYNSPLHFGNGTRLTVT.

This clonotype was seen only a few times. V and J are TRBV3-1 and TRBJ1-1; 8 bases align to TRBD1. V dropped 3 bases and J dropped 5; count of bases not matched to a gene: 2. Germline CDR1 LGHDT, CDR2 YNNKEL (reference sequence). There are 13 residues in the CDR3. The CDR3 sequence: CASSQTGETEAFF. In nucleotides, the CDR3 is TGTGCCAGCAGCCAGACAGGGGAGACTGAAGCTTTCTTT.

CDR3 bases: TGTGCCATCAGCGGGGGGATAGGACGGACCTACGAGCAGTACTTC. Its protein is CAISGGIGRTYEQYF. The chain links TRBV10-3 to TRBJ2-7; TRBD2 aligns across 7 bases. The J segment lost 2 bases and the V segment lost 6 bases, leaving 10 bases of the junction unmatched. Per germline, CDR1 ENHRY and CDR2 SYGVKD. This CDR3 spans 15 amino acids.

The V and J genes are TRBV3-1 and TRBJ2-5; D call uncertain. V shed 4 bases and J shed 0 bases, with 9 bases lying between them. Looked up from germline, CDR1 is LGHDT and CDR2 is YNNKEL (reference sequence). The CDR3 is made up of 14 amino acids. The CDR3 sequence: CASSLNQDQETQYF. CDR3 DNA: TGTGCCAGCAGCCTCAATCAGGACCAAGAGACCCAGTACTTC.

The V and J genes are TRBV24-1 and TRBJ2-1; D ambiguous. V was clipped by 4 bases and J by 0 bases, with 18 bases between them. The CDR3 length is 18 residues. Germline V gene sequence: CDR1 KGHDR, CDR2 SFDVKD. CDR3 in amino acids: CATSDPKPVGSSYNEQFF. DNA for the CDR3: TGTGCCACCAGTGACCCTAAGCCCGTTGGCAGCTCCTACAATGAGCAGTTCTTC.

This chain connects TRBV7-9 to TRBJ2-7, with a weak D call TRBD2 (6 bases). V lost 8 bases and J lost 3, with 17 bases in between. CDR1 SEHNR and CDR2 FQNEAQ come from the germline V gene (reference sequence). The CDR3 has 14 amino acids. The CDR3 nucleotides read TGTGCCAGCGGACCCCTGGCGGGGTTCTACGAGCAGTACTTC. It specifies CASGPLAGFYEQYF.

A few counts support this clonotype. The genes are TRBV6-1 and TRBJ2-3; a possible D gene is TRBD1 (5 bases). Germline V gene lookup returns CDR1 MNHNS and CDR2 SASEGT. CDR3 length equals 16 residues. V lost 4 bases to trimming and J lost 0 bases, with 14 bases between them. The CDR3 bases are TGTGCCAGCAGTGGAGCGACAGTTCCTAGCACAGATACGCAGTATTTT. Its protein product is CASSGATVPSTDTQYF.

V is TRBV12-3 or TRBV12-4 and J is TRBJ1-2; D remains ambiguous. The V end lost 7 bases, the J end lost 4 bases, and 16 bases lay between the germline ends. The CDR3 loop spans 14 amino acids. CDR3 DNA: TGTGCCAGCACCTCCGCGGCTGGAACCTATGGCTACACCTTC. Translating it yields CASTSAAGTYGYTF.

The CDR3 reads CASSLEWASGGFYEQYF. The CDR3 DNA is TGTGCCAGCAGCTTAGAATGGGCTAGCGGGGGGTTCTACGAGCAGTACTTC. The chain joins TRBV11-2 to TRBJ2-7; TRBD2 matches 11 bases. Germline-derived CDR1 and CDR2 are SGHAT and FQNNGV. The CDR3 extends over 17 amino acids. V was pared by 0 bases and J by 3 bases, with 7 bases of the junction left unmatched. Combining the CDR3 with reference TRBV11-2 and TRBJ2-7 gives the whole variable domain EAGVAQSPRYKIIEKRQSVAFWCNPISGHATLYWYQQILGQGPKLLIQFQNNGVVDDSQLPKDRFSAERLKGVDSTLKIQPAKLEDSAVYLCASSLEWASGGFYEQYFGPGTRLTVT.

This clonotype was seen more than once but under ten times. The V call is TRBV6-5, the J call TRBJ2-3; D uncertain. The CDR3 is 17 amino acids. V was pared by 4 bases and J by 0 bases, with 17 bases between. Germline V gene lookup returns CDR1 MNHEY and CDR2 SVGAGI. For the CDR3, the DNA is TGTGCCAGCAGTTTCTCCGACATGCGCTCTAGCACAGATACGCAGTATTTT. Its translation: CASSFSDMRSSTDTQYF.

This clonotype was detected only a few times. As DNA, the CDR3 is TGTGCCAGCAGTTTAGTTAGCGGGATGTCATCCGGGGAGCTGTTTTTT. This codes for CASSLVSGMSSGELFF. The genes are TRBV27 and TRBJ2-2, with 8 bases identical to TRBD2. J gave up 6 bases and V 2 bases, and 8 bases lay outside the gene matches. Germline CDR1 and CDR2: MNHEY and SMNVEV (reference sequence). The CDR3 totals 16 residues.

This clonotype was seen many times. This chain uses TRBV29-1 with TRBJ2-5, with D possibly being TRBD2 (6 bases). The germline V gene has CDR1 SQVTM and CDR2 ANQGSEA. The CDR3 spans 14 residues. V shed 2 bases and J shed 5 bases, with 15 bases lying between them. The CDR3 sequence: CSVERREGWETQYF. Written as DNA, the CDR3 is TGCAGCGTTGAAAGGAGGGAAGGATGGGAGACCCAGTACTTC.

The gene calls are TRBV9 and TRBJ2-7, with D unclear. Trimming pared 4 bases from V and 2 bases from J, leaving 13 bases between. CDR1 and CDR2 from the germline V gene are SGDLS and YYNGEE. This CDR3 is 14 amino acids long. CDR3 sequence reads: CASSPTGRTYEQYF. CDR3 DNA: TGTGCCAGCAGCCCCACCGGCAGAACCTACGAGCAGTACTTC.

The rearrangement uses TRBV20-1 and TRBJ2-2; D is possibly TRBD2 (6 bases). Trimming cost V 5 bases and J 3 bases, with 16 bases left between them. Germline V gene sequence: CDR1 DFQATT, CDR2 SNEGSKA (reference sequence). The CDR3 runs 15 residues. The CDR3 here is CSAGNRDFYTGELFF. The CDR3 bases are TGCAGTGCTGGTAACCGGGACTTTTACACCGGGGAGCTGTTTTTT.